This T cell receptor beta chain is drawn from a study of T cell responses to AZD1222 COVID-19 vaccine. V lost 6 bases to trimming and J lost 5 bases; unmatched junction nucleotides: 3. Looked up from germline, CDR1 is MNHEY and CDR2 is SVGAGI. The CDR3 loop spans 12 amino acids. Investigators merged groups given second doses at roughly 4 or roughly 12 weeks. Clones were sequenced by immunoSEQ multiplex PCR, and TCRdb holds only the in-frame ones, with some missing. The sample has some 99,000 clones, roughly 90% seen once. On this clone: The antigen remains undetermined.

Notes on the study in general: Increases in Spike-specific TCR breadth and depth were seen after two AZD1222 doses. Reportedly, nearly half of unique spike TCRs recognized epitopes outside B.1.351/B.1.1.7 mutations.

This clonotype was sampled from an adult who received the AZD1222 COVID-19 vaccine. Material: peripheral blood, obtained 28 days after the second AZD1222 dose. The chain uses TRBV6-5 and TRBJ1-2; 7 bases align to TRBD1. CDR3: CASSQTGYGYTF. CDR3 sequence (DNA): TGTGCCAGCAGCCAGACAGGGTATGGCTACACCTTC.